This T cell receptor (beta chain) appears in the sequencing data of a study of regulatory T cells in long-lasting Graves disease. General observations from the study: Persistent patients shared thousands of public clonotypes among themselves. Newly diagnosed patients shared fewer, at about a thousand.

Trimming removed 3 bases from V and 0 bases from J, with 18 bases in between. The CDR3 covers 19 residues. CDR1 is MDHEN and CDR2 is SYDVKM in the germline V gene. Library construction for TCR beta used iRepertoire HTBI primers and Arm-PCR of CDR3 regions. In TCRdb, the multiplex PCR reads were re-called with MiXCR into one record per CDR3 protein. The sample yields 500,000 to 700,000 distinct CDR3 sequences, roughly 30% seen once. The time point denotes: persistent/refractory GD, antithyroid drugs over 5 years with positive TRAb. From PBMCs, RNA was extracted and then used to make the TCR library. Remarks on this clonotype: Its antigen remains unknown.

The receptor's source is a female donor with Graves disease. The genes are TRBV28 and TRBJ2-6; D is ambiguous. The source was peripheral blood mononuclear cells (PBMCs), collected when the disease was refractory, from a patient treated with antithyroid drugs. CDR3 sequence reads: CASSFQWPIFPSGANVLTF. The CDR3 region has the DNA TGTGCCAGCAGTTTTCAGTGGCCAATCTTCCCCTCTGGGGCCAACGTCCTGACTTTC.